These 21 T cell receptor beta chains came from one sample sequenced in a study of blood T cell repertoires in COVID-19. The method was immunoSEQ multiplex PCR; TCRdb's version includes in-frame clones alone and lacks a portion of them. Counted here are about 110,000 clones, about 76% occurring once; the ten biggest clones make up 19%. Sequenced: peripheral blood. These TCRs come from a woman aged 70-85 years with acute or convalescent COVID-19.

CDR3 coding DNA: TGTGCCAGCAGTAAGCGGGGGGGCCGTGGAAACATTCAGTACTTC. The encoded protein is CASSKRGGRGNIQYF. The chain joins TRBV28 to TRBJ2-4; 10 nucleotides line up with TRBD2. The CDR3 contains 15 residues. J gave up 6 bases and V 5 bases, and 7 bases lay outside the gene matches. In germline, CDR1 is MDHEN, CDR2 SYDVKM.

The CDR3 DNA follows: TGTGCCAGCAGTTCCTCGGGGGGTAGCTCCTACAATGAGCAGTTCTTC. This sequence encodes CASSSSGGSSYNEQFF. V is TRBV6-5 and J is TRBJ2-1; TRBD2 matches at 7 bases. Germline loops: CDR1 MNHEY, CDR2 SVGAGI. V shed 4 bases, J shed 0 bases, and the junction held 6 bases outside the gene matches. The CDR3 totals 16 residues.

The chain has TRBV7-9 and TRBJ1-1; tentative D call: TRBD1 (5 bases). The V end was cut by 5 bases, the J end by 5 bases, with 18 bases between. This CDR3 spans 15 amino acids. From germline, CDR1 is SEHNR and CDR2 FQNEAQ (reference sequence). Here the CDR3 DNA reads TGTGCCAGCAGCCCCGGGGGTCTCAAGGGGACTGAAGCTTTCTTT. It translates to CASSPGGLKGTEAFF. The full variable domain, rest sourced from reference TRBV7-9 and TRBJ1-1, is DTGVSQNPRHKITKRGQNVTFRCDPISEHNRLYWYRQTLGQGPEFLTYFQNEAQLEKSRLLSDRFSAERPKGSFSTLEIQRTEQGDSAMYLCASSPGGLKGTEAFFGQGTRLTVV.

The CDR3 region has the DNA TGCGCCAGCAGCATGTGGGCGGGACACCAAGAGACCCAGTACTTC. Translating it yields CASSMWAGHQETQYF. The chain has TRBV5-1 and TRBJ2-5; a possible D gene is TRBD2 (6 bases). This CDR3 has 15 amino acids. Trimming removed 4 bases from V and 0 bases from J, with 13 bases in between. Germline CDR1 is SGHRS and CDR2 is YFSETQ.

The chain couples TRBV7-2 to TRBJ2-2; 7 nucleotides align to TRBD2. The CDR3 is 16 amino acids. The germline gives CDR1 SGHTA, CDR2 FQGNSA. The J segment lost 1 base and the V segment lost 5 bases, leaving 7 bases of the junction unmatched. CDR3 sequence (DNA): TGTGCCAGCAGCCGCCTACTAGCGCGGAACACCGGGGAGCTGTTTTTT. Protein sequence: CASSRLLARNTGELFF.

A few counts support this clone. CDR3 sequence: CASTSSGQGAYQPQHF. CDR3 nucleotides: TGTGCCAGCACCTCTTCGGGACAGGGGGCTTATCAGCCCCAGCATTTT. The rearrangement links TRBV28 to TRBJ1-5; TRBD1 matches 12 bases. The J segment lost 5 bases and the V segment lost 7 bases, leaving 9 bases of the junction unmatched. Germline loops: CDR1 MDHEN, CDR2 SYDVKM. The CDR3 totals 16 residues.

The chain employs TRBV19 and TRBJ2-3; possible D gene TRBD2, 7 bases. V dropped 5 bases and J dropped 0 bases, with 18 bases sitting between them. CDR3 size: 17 residues. Germline-derived CDR1 and CDR2 are LNHDA and SQIVND (reference sequence). The CDR3 sequence is CASSRGGGLGSTDTQYF. CDR3 sequence (DNA): TGTGCCAGTAGTCGAGGGGGGGGTCTAGGCAGCACAGATACGCAGTATTTT.

The J gene is TRBJ1-2, the V gene TRBV28; D is uncertain. CDR1 and CDR2 from the germline V gene are MDHEN and SYDVKM. CDR3 length: 14 amino acids. V lost 2 bases and J 2 bases, leaving 9 bases between the germline ends. The CDR3 DNA sequence: TGTGCCAGCAGTTTACGCCCAGGAAACTATGGCTACACCTTC. It translates to CASSLRPGNYGYTF.

The rearrangement links TRBV19 to TRBJ1-2; tentatively, D is TRBD1 (6 bases). This CDR3 region has 13 residues. CDR1 is LNHDA, CDR2 SQIVND, per germline (reference sequence). V was trimmed by 3 bases and J by 8 bases, leaving 13 bases between them. The DNA for the CDR3 is TGTGCCAGTAGTATCCCGGGGGGCACGGGCTACACCTTC. Its protein is CASSIPGGTGYTF.

This chain joins TRBV19 and TRBJ2-7; tentative D call: TRBD1 (6 bases). The V and J ends lost 2 bases and 0 bases respectively, with 11 bases between them. The CDR3 is 15 amino acids. Germline V lookup: CDR1 LNHDA, CDR2 SQIVND (reference sequence). DNA of the CDR3: TGTGCCAGTAGTATAAACGGACAGATCTCCTACGAGCAGTACTTC. Translating gives CASSINGQISYEQYF.

This chain connects TRBV28 to TRBJ1-2; TRBD1 is a possible D gene (5 bases). Germline CDR1 is MDHEN and CDR2 is SYDVKM. CDR3 length equals 12 residues. Trimming removed 6 bases from V and 4 bases from J, with 9 bases in between. The CDR3 coding sequence is TGTGCCAGCAGACGTGACAGCTATGGCTACACCTTC. Translating gives CASRRDSYGYTF.

There are a few counts of this clone. The chain carries TRBV19 and TRBJ2-5; weak D call: TRBD2 (6 bases). V was pared by 3 bases and J by 4 bases, with 15 bases between. Germline loops: CDR1 LNHDA, CDR2 SQIVND (reference sequence). This CDR3 spans 15 amino acids. CDR3 protein: CASSIPGLVGETQYF. The CDR3 region has the DNA TGTGCCAGTAGTATCCCGGGACTTGTGGGAGAGACCCAGTACTTC.

This clone was seen only once. The chain is built from TRBV19 and TRBJ1-5; 9 nucleotides line up with TRBD1. CDR3 length equals 15 residues. With V trimmed by 6 bases and J by 2 bases, 5 bases remained unmatched. The germline V gene has CDR1 LNHDA and CDR2 SQIVND (reference sequence). CDR3 residues: CASSNRGLGNQPQHF. Here the CDR3 DNA reads TGTGCCAGTAGCAACAGGGGGCTCGGCAATCAGCCCCAGCATTTT.

The chain is built from TRBV27 and TRBJ2-1; TRBD1 might be the D (6 bases). V was clipped by 6 bases and J by 4 bases, with 13 bases between them. The CDR3 has 14 residues. CDR1 and CDR2 (germline): MNHEY, SMNVEV (reference sequence). CDR3 residues: CASSAGVIYNEQFF. The CDR3 nucleotides read TGTGCCAGCAGCGCAGGGGTAATTTACAATGAGCAGTTCTTC.

The V and J genes are TRBV18 and TRBJ1-1; TRBD1 is a possible D gene (5 bases). The germline V gene encodes CDR1 KGHSH and CDR2 LQKENI. The CDR3 contains 18 residues. The V gene lost 3 bases and the J gene lost 2 bases, with 22 bases spanning the gap. The DNA of the CDR3 is TGTGCCAGCTCACCCAAGCCCACGCTTACAGGTTCTAACACTGAAGCTTTCTTT. It encodes CASSPKPTLTGSNTEAFF.

This clone was seen only once. The V call is TRBV19, the J call TRBJ2-7; a weak D match, TRBD1 (5 bases). The V gene's germline CDR1 is LNHDA and CDR2 SQIVND (reference sequence). The ends were cut back, 0 bases at V and 2 bases at J, with 11 bases in the middle. CDR3 length equals 15 residues. This CDR3 is CASSIDGQGTYEQYF. Written as DNA, the CDR3 is TGTGCCAGTAGTATAGATGGGCAGGGCACCTACGAGCAGTACTTC. Full variable domain (rest looked up from reference TRBV19 and TRBJ2-7): DGGITQSPKYLFRKEGQNVTLSCEQNLNHDAMYWYRQDPGQGLRLIYYSQIVNDFQKGDIAEGYSVSREKKESFPLTVTSAQKNPTAFYLCASSIDGQGTYEQYFGPGTRLTVT.

This clone was counted once. The rearrangement links TRBV2 to TRBJ1-4; D is uncertain. Trimming shortened V by 11 bases and J by 7 bases, and 20 bases separated the two germline ends. This CDR3 has 14 residues. From germline, CDR1 is SNHLY and CDR2 FYNNEI. The CDR3 DNA follows: TGTGCCGGGAGCCCCCAGTACAAGGGTGAAAAACTGTTTTTT. Encoded protein: CAGSPQYKGEKLFF.

The V call is TRBV2, the J call TRBJ1-2; weak D call: TRBD1 (6 bases). The V and J ends lost 6 bases and 0 bases respectively, with 14 bases between them. The V gene's germline CDR1 is SNHLY and CDR2 FYNNEI. The CDR3 sequence is 15 residues long. The CDR3 coding sequence is TGTGCCAGCAGGCCAGGGGATAAAGCTAACTATGGCTACACCTTC. Amino acids: CASRPGDKANYGYTF.

The rearrangement joins TRBV5-1 to TRBJ2-3, with D perhaps TRBD2 (7 bases). With 3 bases removed from V and 0 bases from J, the gap between germline ends came to 17 bases. The CDR3 length is 17 residues. Per germline, CDR1 SGHRS and CDR2 YFSETQ. The CDR3 DNA reads TGCGCCAGCAGCTGGGGAGGGGGGACCGGGAGCACAGATACGCAGTATTTT. Amino acids: CASSWGGGTGSTDTQYF.

This clone was counted a few times. This sequence joins TRBV7-2 and TRBJ2-7; a possible D gene is TRBD1 (7 bases). Per the germline V gene, CDR1 is SGHTA and CDR2 is FQGNSA. The CDR3 length is 17 residues. Trimming left V 1 base short and J 1 base short, with 17 bases between. The CDR3 coding sequence is TGTGCCAGCAGCTTAGGGTCCAGGGGGGTAAATTCCTACGAGCAGTACTTC. Residues: CASSLGSRGVNSYEQYF.

The genes are TRBV6-6 and TRBJ2-7; 8 bases map to TRBD2. Germline V CDR1 and CDR2: MNHNY, SVGAGI (reference sequence). V was clipped by 0 bases and J by 3 bases; unmatched bases: 4. The CDR3 is 15 residues long. CDR3 nucleotides: TGTGCCAGCAGTTACTCGGCGGGGGGTGGCTACGAGCAGTACTTC. Translating it yields CASSYSAGGGYEQYF.